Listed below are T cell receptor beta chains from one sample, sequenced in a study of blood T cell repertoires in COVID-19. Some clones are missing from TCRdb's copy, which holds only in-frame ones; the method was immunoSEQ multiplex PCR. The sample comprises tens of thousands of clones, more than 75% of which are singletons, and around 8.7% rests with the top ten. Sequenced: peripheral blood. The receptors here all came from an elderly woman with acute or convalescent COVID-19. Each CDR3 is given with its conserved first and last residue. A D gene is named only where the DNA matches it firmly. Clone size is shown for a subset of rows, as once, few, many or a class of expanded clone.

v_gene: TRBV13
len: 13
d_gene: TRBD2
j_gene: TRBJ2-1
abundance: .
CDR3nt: TGTGCCAGCAGCCAAAGACTAGCCAATGAGCAGTTCTTC
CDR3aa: CASSQRLANEQFF

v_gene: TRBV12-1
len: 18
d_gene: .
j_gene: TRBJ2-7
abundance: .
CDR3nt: TGTGCCAGCAGCTTTACCCGGACGGCAGGGGACCCATCTTACGAGCAGTACTTC
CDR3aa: CASSFTRTAGDPSYEQYF

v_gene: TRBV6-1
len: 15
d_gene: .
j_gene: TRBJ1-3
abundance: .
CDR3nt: TGTGCCAGCAGTGAAGGAGGAGGGGCTGGAAACACCATATATTTT
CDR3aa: CASSEGGGAGNTIYF

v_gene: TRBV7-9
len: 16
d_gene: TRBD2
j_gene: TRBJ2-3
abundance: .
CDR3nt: TGTGCCAGCAGCTATCTAGCGGGAGGGCCGGCAGATACGCAGTATTTT
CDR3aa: CASSYLAGGPADTQYF

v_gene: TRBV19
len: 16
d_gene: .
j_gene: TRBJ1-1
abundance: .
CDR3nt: TGTGCCAGTAGTATATCCCTGCAGGGTAAGTTGGTTCCAGCTTTCTTT
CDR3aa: CASSISLQGKLVPAFF

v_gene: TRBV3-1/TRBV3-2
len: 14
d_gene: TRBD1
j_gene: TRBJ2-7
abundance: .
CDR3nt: TGTGCCAGCAGCCACGGGACAGACCCCTACGAGCAGTACTTC
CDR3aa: CASSHGTDPYEQYF

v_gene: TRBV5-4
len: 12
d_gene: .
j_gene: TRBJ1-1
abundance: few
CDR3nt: TGTGCCAGCAGCGAGAGCCGCACTGAAGCTTTCTTT
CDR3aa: CASSESRTEAFF

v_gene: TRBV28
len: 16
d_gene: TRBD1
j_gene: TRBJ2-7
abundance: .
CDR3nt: TGTGCCAGCAGTGGGACGGTGGACAGGGGTTGGTACGAGCAGTACTTC
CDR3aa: CASSGTVDRGWYEQYF

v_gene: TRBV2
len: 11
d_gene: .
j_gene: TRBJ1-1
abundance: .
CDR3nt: TGTGCCAGCAACGGGAACACTGAAGCTTTCTTT
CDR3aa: CASNGNTEAFF

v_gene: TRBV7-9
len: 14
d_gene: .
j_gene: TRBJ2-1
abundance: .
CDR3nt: TGTGCCAGCTCTCGGCAGGGGGGACACAATGAGCAGTTCTTC
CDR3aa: CASSRQGGHNEQFF

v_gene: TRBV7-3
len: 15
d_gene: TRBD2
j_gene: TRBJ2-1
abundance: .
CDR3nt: TGTGCCAGCAGCGTAGGACTAGCGGGAGTGGATGAGCAGTTCTTC
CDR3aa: CASSVGLAGVDEQFF

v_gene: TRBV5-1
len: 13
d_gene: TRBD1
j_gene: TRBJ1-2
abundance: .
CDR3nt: TGCGCCAGCAGCCCACAGGGGGCAGGTGGCTACACCTTC
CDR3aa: CASSPQGAGGYTF

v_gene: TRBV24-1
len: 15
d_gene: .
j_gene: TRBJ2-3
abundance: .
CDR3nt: TGTGCCACCAGTGATAGCGGGTATGGCACAGATACGCAGTATTTT
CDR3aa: CATSDSGYGTDTQYF

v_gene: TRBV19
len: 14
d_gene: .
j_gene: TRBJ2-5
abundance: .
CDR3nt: TGTGCCACCTCAGCGGGGACACGCCAAGAGACCCAGTACTTC
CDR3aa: CATSAGTRQETQYF

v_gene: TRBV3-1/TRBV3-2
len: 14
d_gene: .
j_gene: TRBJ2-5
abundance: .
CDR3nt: TGTGCCAGCAGCCAAGTAGGGGTCGGGGAGACCCAGTACTTC
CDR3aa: CASSQVGVGETQYF

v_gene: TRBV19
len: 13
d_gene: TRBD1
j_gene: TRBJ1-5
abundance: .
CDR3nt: TGTGCCAGTAGTTTAGAGGGGGCTCGGCCCCAGCATTTT
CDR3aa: CASSLEGARPQHF

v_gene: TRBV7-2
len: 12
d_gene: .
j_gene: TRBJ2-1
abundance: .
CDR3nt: TGTGCCAGCAGCGGGTCGGGTAGTGAGCAGTTCTTC
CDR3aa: CASSGSGSEQFF

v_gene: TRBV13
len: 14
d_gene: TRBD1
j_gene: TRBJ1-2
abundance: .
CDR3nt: TGTGCCAGCAGCCGACAGGGGGATAACTATGGCTACACCTTC
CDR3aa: CASSRQGDNYGYTF

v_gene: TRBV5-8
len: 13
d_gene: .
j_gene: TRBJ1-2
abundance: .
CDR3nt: TGTGCCAGCAGCTTTGTTTTCTCAGGGGGCTACACCTTC
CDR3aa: CASSFVFSGGYTF

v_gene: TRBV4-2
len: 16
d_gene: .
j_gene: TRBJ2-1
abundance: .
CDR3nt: TGTGCCAGCAGCCAATTAACTAGCTCTATGGACAATGAGCAGTTCTTC
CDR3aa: CASSQLTSSMDNEQFF

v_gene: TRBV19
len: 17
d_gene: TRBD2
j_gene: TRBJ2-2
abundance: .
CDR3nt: TGTGCCAGTAGTATATCACCGGGGAGGGGTGCCACCGGGGAGCTGTTTTTT
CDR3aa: CASSISPGRGATGELFF

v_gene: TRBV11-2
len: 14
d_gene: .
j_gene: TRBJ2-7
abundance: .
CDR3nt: TGTGCCAGCAGCTTAAACCGGGACACCTACGAGCAGTACTTC
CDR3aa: CASSLNRDTYEQYF

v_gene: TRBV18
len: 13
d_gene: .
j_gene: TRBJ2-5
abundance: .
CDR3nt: TGTGCCAGCTCATCCGGGGTAGGGGAGACCCAGTACTTC
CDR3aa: CASSSGVGETQYF

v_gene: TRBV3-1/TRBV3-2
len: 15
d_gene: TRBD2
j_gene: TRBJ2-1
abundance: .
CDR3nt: TGTGCCAGCAGCCCTCGCGGGGGGTTTGGGAATGAGCAGTTCTTC
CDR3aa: CASSPRGGFGNEQFF

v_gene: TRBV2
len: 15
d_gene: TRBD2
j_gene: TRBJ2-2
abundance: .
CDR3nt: TGTGCCAGCAGTTCGACTAGCTTCCCAACCGGGGAGCTGTTTTTT
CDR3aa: CASSSTSFPTGELFF

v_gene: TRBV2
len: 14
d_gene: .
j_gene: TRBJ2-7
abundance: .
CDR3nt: TGTGCCAGCAGTGTTAGGGGCTACTCCTACGAGCAGTACTTC
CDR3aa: CASSVRGYSYEQYF

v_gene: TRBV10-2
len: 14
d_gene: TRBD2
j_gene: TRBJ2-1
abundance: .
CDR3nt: TGCGCCAGCAGCGGGACTAGCGGAAACAATGAGCAGTTCTTC
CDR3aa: CASSGTSGNNEQFF

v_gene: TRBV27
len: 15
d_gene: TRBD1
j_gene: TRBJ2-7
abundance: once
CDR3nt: TGTGCCAGCAGTTTAGGGGACAGGGCTTTCTACGAGCAGTACTTC
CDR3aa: CASSLGDRAFYEQYF